This record covers a single T cell receptor (beta chain). The antigen remains undetermined. Time point in this sample: patch test 1, 2 weeks after DPC sensitization. Treatment here: therapeutic diphenylcyclopropenone sensitization with weekly scalp DPC. This sample stems from a study of human T cells and chemical hapten exposure. The library labeled individual cDNA molecules by adding unique molecular identifiers to them. TCRdb redid the calling of the RACE reads with MiXCR, one entry per CDR3 protein. The table includes just under 350,000 distinct CDR3 sequences, under 9% detected once. The study, taken as a whole, reports: PT1 expanded TCR numbers rose with patch test score. Those TCRs sitting above 1 in 1000 frequency stayed the same with DPC sensitization. Donors, who had alopecia, may show an immune response that differs from healthy people's.

The material sequenced was whole blood, taken in connection with sensitization to the hapten diphenylcyclopropenone (DPC). The receptor was isolated from a young woman with alopecia areata. Some clones in this sample may be carry-over from other donors' samples.

The CDR3 nucleotides read TGTGCCAGCAGCTTAGCGGGCAGGGGCACTGAAGCTTTCTTT. Translation gives CASSLAGRGTEAFF. The chain joins TRBV7-8 to TRBJ1-1; tentatively, D is TRBD1 (6 bases). Germline CDR1 reads SGHVS; CDR2 reads FQNEAQ. This CDR3 is built from 14 residues. Between the trimmed V and J ends, which lost 0 bases and 4 bases, there was a span of 9 bases.